This entry lists 20 T cell receptor beta chains sequenced from one sample in a study of T-cell reconstitution after alpha-beta-depleted transplantation in children. Preparation of the TCRbeta library was carried out with unique molecular identifiers. TCRdb analysed the PCR reads with MiXCR anew, one entry per CDR3 protein. Of under 450,000 distinct CDR3 sequences detected, approximately 12% appear once; the ten largest clones hold around 4.5%. Sequenced here: PBMCs, sampled from the stem cell graft. The receptors shown here come from a human donor who donated a stem cell graft to a child with Fanconi anemia.

This clonotype was seen many times. The J gene is TRBJ1-1, the V gene TRBV6-1, with TRBD1 identical over 8 bases. The germline gives CDR1 MNHNS, CDR2 SASEGT. This CDR3 is built from 16 residues. V dropped 3 bases and J dropped 3; count of bases not matched to a gene: 9. CDR3 sequence reads: CASSERTGPRHTEAFF. The CDR3 coding sequence is TGTGCCAGCAGTGAGCGGACAGGGCCAAGGCACACTGAAGCTTTCTTT.

The chain employs TRBV3-1 and TRBJ2-1, with D unclear. CDR1 is LGHDT and CDR2 is YNNKEL in the germline V gene (reference sequence). The CDR3 covers 13 residues. V shed 0 bases and J shed 6 bases, with 6 bases lying between them. CDR3 protein: CASSQESVNEQFF. The CDR3 coding sequence is TGTGCCAGCAGCCAAGAATCGGTCAATGAGCAGTTCTTC.

V and J are TRBV10-2 and TRBJ2-3; 10 nucleotides agree with TRBD2. The germline V gene has CDR1 WSHSY and CDR2 SAAADI. Trimming cost V 3 bases and J 4 bases; bases outside gene matches: 7. The CDR3 has 16 residues. This CDR3 reads CASSDGAGGLSDTQYF. CDR3 DNA: TGCGCCAGCAGTGATGGAGCGGGGGGGCTTTCAGATACGCAGTATTTT.

This clonotype has at least ten counts. The chain employs TRBV20-1 and TRBJ1-5, with D perhaps matching TRBD1 (5 bases). CDR3 length: 17 residues. The germline V gene encodes CDR1 DFQATT and CDR2 SNEGSKA (reference sequence). Trimming cost V 5 bases and J 0 bases, with 20 bases left between them. CDR3 protein: CSAAGGTGRYSNQPQHF. CDR3 sequence (DNA): TGCAGTGCTGCCGGGGGGACCGGCCGATATAGCAATCAGCCCCAGCATTTT.

The DNA of the CDR3 is TGTGCCAGCAGCCCTGGGAGAGGACGGGGGGGCCGGGCAGATACGCAGTATTTT. Translation gives CASSPGRGRGGRADTQYF. The chain has TRBV3-1 and TRBJ2-3; TRBD2 matches 8 bases. The CDR3 is 18 amino acids. V shed 4 bases, J shed 4 bases, and the junction held 16 bases outside the gene matches. CDR1 and CDR2 (germline): LGHDT, YNNKEL (reference sequence).

This clonotype has at least ten counts. The chain has TRBV29-1 and TRBJ2-1; 9 bases line up with TRBD1. There are 14 residues in the CDR3. After removal of 6 bases from V and 8 bases from J, the junction contained 11 bases not matched to a gene. CDR1 is SQVTM and CDR2 is ANQGSEA in the germline V gene. CDR3 sequence reads: CSVVQGARIYEQFF. The DNA of the CDR3 is TGCAGCGTCGTACAGGGGGCGAGAATCTATGAGCAGTTCTTC.

This clonotype was detected many times. This chain uses TRBV4-3 with TRBJ2-7; unclear D gene. This CDR3 has 16 amino acids. Trimming removed 0 bases from V and 0 bases from J, with 12 bases in between. Germline V gene data show CDR1 as LGHNA and CDR2 as YSLEER. CDR3 DNA: TGCGCCAGCAGCCAAGATCTCGTCAGGAGCTCCTACGAGCAGTACTTC. Protein product: CASSQDLVRSSYEQYF.

This clonotype was observed many times. V and J are TRBV11-2 and TRBJ2-3; TRBD2 aligns across 9 bases. J lost 2 bases, V lost 5 bases, and 5 bases had no gene match. The CDR3 consists of 15 residues. Germline V CDR1 and CDR2: SGHAT, FQNNGV. The CDR3: CASSLAGWNTDTQYF. The CDR3 DNA follows: TGTGCCAGCAGCCTAGCGGGGTGGAACACAGATACGCAGTATTTT.

This rearrangement joins TRBV7-2 to TRBJ2-2; 8 bases agree with TRBD2. Germline V gives CDR1 SGHTA, CDR2 FQGNSA. V trimming: 3 bases; J trimming: 1 base; junction bases outside the gene matches: 4. The CDR3 loop spans 16 amino acids. This chain's CDR3 is CASSFPSGRNTGELFF. The CDR3 DNA reads TGTGCCAGCAGCTTCCCTAGCGGGCGGAACACCGGGGAGCTGTTTTTT.

The chain joins TRBV28 to TRBJ2-7, with 7 bases that match TRBD1. Germline trimming cut 5 bases from V and 1 base from J; bases unmatched to any gene: 5. The CDR3 totals 14 residues. Germline values: CDR1 MDHEN, CDR2 SYDVKM. The CDR3 DNA reads as TGTGCCAGCAGTGCCAGACAGGGATCCTACGAGCAGTACGTC. The encoded protein is CASSARQGSYEQYV.

Many counts were recorded for this clonotype. The J gene is TRBJ2-1, the V gene TRBV11-3; D assignment may be TRBD1 or TRBD2 (7 bases each). This CDR3 spans 14 amino acids. V was clipped by 3 bases and J by 6 bases, with 12 bases between them. The germline V gene has CDR1 SGHNT and CDR2 YENEEA. This CDR3 is CASSLGGTVNEQFF. The CDR3 coding sequence is TGTGCCAGCAGCTTGGGGGGGACAGTCAATGAGCAGTTCTTC.

This clonotype was seen a handful of times. The chain couples TRBV4-3 to TRBJ1-2, with D maybe TRBD1 (5 bases). Germline loops: CDR1 LGHNA, CDR2 YSLEER. Trimming took 1 base from V and 9 from J, leaving 24 bases between them. This CDR3 region has 17 residues. The CDR3 reads CASSQGWAGDRGPSYTF. In DNA, the CDR3 is TGCGCCAGCAGCCAAGGTTGGGCGGGGGACCGAGGACCTAGCTACACCTTC.

This clonotype has more than one count but fewer than ten. The chain joins TRBV20-1 to TRBJ2-3, with 9 bases identical to TRBD2. Germline assignment: CDR1 DFQATT and CDR2 SNEGSKA (reference sequence). This CDR3 comprises 16 residues. V lost 1 base, J lost 9 bases, and 14 bases stayed unmatched. The CDR3: CSARVKASGDLITQYF. DNA of the CDR3: TGCAGTGCTAGAGTGAAAGCTAGCGGGGATCTGATCACGCAGTATTTT.

This clonotype has a handful of counts. The V and J genes are TRBV6-5 and TRBJ2-7; possible D gene TRBD2, 6 bases. Looked up from germline, CDR1 is MNHEY and CDR2 is SVGAGI. Deletions cut 0 bases from V and 3 bases from J, with 15 bases between. There are 16 residues in the CDR3. CDR3 amino acids: CASSYSSGEQSYEQYF. For the CDR3, the DNA is TGTGCCAGCAGTTACTCGTCGGGGGAGCAAAGCTACGAGCAGTACTTC.

This clonotype occurred many times. The chain is built from TRBV7-3 and TRBJ2-7; D may match TRBD1 or TRBD2 (5 bases each). The CDR3 loop spans 14 amino acids. Germline assignment: CDR1 SGHTA and CDR2 FQGTGA. The V gene lost 1 base and the J gene lost 5 bases, with 12 bases spanning the gap. The CDR3 nucleotides are TGTGCCAGCAGCTTAAACCCGAGAGGGGACGAGCAGTACTTC. The encoded protein is CASSLNPRGDEQYF.

The rearrangement joins TRBV5-1 to TRBJ1-1; perhaps TRBD1 as D (5 bases). The CDR3 sequence is 13 residues long. The germline V gene has CDR1 SGHRS and CDR2 YFSETQ. Trimming pared 6 bases from V and 4 bases from J, leaving 13 bases between. The CDR3 loop reads CASTARGGTEAFF. CDR3 in DNA: TGCGCCAGCACAGCCCGGGGCGGCACTGAAGCTTTCTTT.

This clonotype was detected ten times or more. The chain is built from TRBV27 and TRBJ2-3; 7 bases align to TRBD2. The CDR3 has 17 residues. CDR1 is MNHEY and CDR2 is SMNVEV in the germline V gene (reference sequence). The V gene end was trimmed by 3 bases and the J gene end by 2 bases; junction bases not matched to a gene: 11. The CDR3 sequence is CASSFYGASGVTDTQYF. Here the CDR3 DNA reads TGTGCCAGCAGTTTCTATGGGGCGAGCGGGGTCACAGATACGCAGTATTTT.

This clonotype turned up a few times. The chain uses TRBV20-1 and TRBJ2-1, with TRBD1 as a possible D gene (6 bases). V lost 1 base, J lost 2 bases, and 15 bases lay in between. The germline CDR1 and CDR2 sequences are DFQATT and SNEGSKA (reference sequence). This CDR3 is 16 amino acids long. The chain's CDR3 is CSARGVSGTPYNEQFF. CDR3 sequence (DNA): TGCAGTGCTAGAGGTGTATCTGGGACACCCTACAATGAGCAGTTCTTC.

In this sample, this clonotype turned up a few times. The chain joins TRBV7-9 to TRBJ1-1; 8 nucleotides agree with TRBD1. The J segment lost 5 bases and the V segment lost 5 bases, leaving 10 bases of the junction unmatched. The CDR3 is 15 residues long. From germline, CDR1 is SEHNR and CDR2 FQNEAQ (reference sequence). CDR3 loop: CASSDITGGRTEAFF. Here the CDR3 DNA reads TGTGCCAGCAGCGATATCACAGGGGGAAGGACTGAAGCTTTCTTT.

This clonotype has ten or more counts. The gene calls are TRBV6-5 and TRBJ2-1; the match to TRBD1 covers 10 bases. Germline CDR1 and CDR2: MNHEY and SVGAGI. Trimming cost V 2 bases and J 5 bases; bases outside gene matches: 6. This CDR3 contains 16 residues. CDR3 sequence reads: CASSYGGQGWDNEQFF. In nucleotides, the CDR3 is TGTGCCAGCAGTTACGGGGGACAGGGGTGGGACAATGAGCAGTTCTTC.